Listed here are 2 T cell receptor beta chains from one sample, sequenced in a study of blood T cell repertoires in COVID-19. Sequenced by immunoSEQ multiplex PCR; TCRdb stores in-frame clones only, minus some. Of roughly 100,000 clones in the sample, more than 85% were seen once. Sequencing input: peripheral blood. The receptor source for this set is a man younger than 35 with acute or convalescent COVID-19.

The rearrangement uses TRBV10-3 and TRBJ1-6; D may be TRBD1 (5 bases). The V end was cut by 2 bases, the J end by 16 bases, with 15 bases between. Germline V CDR1 and CDR2: ENHRY, SYGVKD. CDR3 length: 13 amino acids. CDR3 residues: CAISESPRVGLHF. The CDR3 nucleotides read TGTGCCATCAGTGAGAGTCCCAGGGTCGGACTCCACTTT.

V is TRBV9 and J is TRBJ2-2, with a weak D call TRBD1 (6 bases). The germline V gene encodes CDR1 SGDLS and CDR2 YYNGEE. The CDR3 sequence is 16 residues long. The germline V and J ends were trimmed by 4 bases and 4 bases, with 17 bases remaining between them. CDR3 region: CASSRGLGQFTGELFF. The CDR3 coding sequence is TGTGCCAGCAGCAGGGGGTTGGGGCAGTTCACCGGGGAGCTGTTTTTT.